This TCR beta chain was recorded in a study of T cells in Graves' hyperthyroidism and ophthalmopathy. Findings and limits, study-wide: Before onset, by a median of approximately 5.9 months, the model predicted ophthalmopathy. Ophthalmopathy stood apart from stable hyperthyroidism in a 13 V-J model.

This clonotype was seen more than once but under ten times. The antigen is not known. One end of the junction does not line up with germline, which may come from a read error. RNA transcripts provided the source from which TCR beta CDR3 regions were amplified. Carried out on the TCR CDR3, a first-round RT-PCR used the HTBI primer set. Via MiXCR, TCRdb re-called the multiplex PCR reads, giving one row per CDR3 protein. In the table there are about 500,000 distinct CDR3 sequences, approximately 48% of which are singletons. Lactation, pregnancy, other autoimmune disease or uncontrolled infection excluded patients. The diagnostic basis comprised clinical symptoms, serum thyroxine and TRAb, thyroid ultrasound and orbital computed tomography. CDR1 is MGHRA and CDR2 is YSYEKL in the germline V gene. This CDR3 comprises 16 residues.

The chain couples TRBV4-1 to TRBJ1-5; the match to TRBD1 covers 7 bases. The clonotype comes from an adult woman with Graves' disease, either hyperthyroidism or ophthalmopathy (not recorded which). Sequenced input: peripheral blood or thyroid tissue (not recorded which). The CDR3 loop reads CASSHHVDRVDQPQHF. CDR3 in DNA: TGTGCCAGCAGCCACCACGTCGACAGGGTGGATCAGCCCCAGCATTTT.